This TCR beta chain was observed in a study of blood T cells in healthy people across ages. Study overall: With template switching, about one barcoded beta molecule was captured per two T cells. The study's findings and limits: It was the long-lived donors that had more naive CD4+ cells and higher diversity than aged donors.

V was shortened by 1 base and J by 0 bases, with 20 bases between the two germline ends. The CDR3 consists of 18 residues. Per the germline V gene, CDR1 is DFQATT and CDR2 is SNEGSKA (reference sequence). Concerning this clonotype: Its matching antigen is unknown.

A second about 7 to 11 cycle PCR used barcoded and J-beta primers. TCRdb reprocessed the 5' RACE reads with MiXCR, giving one entry per CDR3 protein. The profile shows over a million distinct CDR3 sequences, less than 50% of them singletons. Isolation recovered at least 6.5 million PBMCs from every sample. The material sequenced was blood. The chain has TRBV20-1 and TRBJ2-3; D tentatively fits TRBD1 or TRBD2 (5 bases each). This sequence originates from a woman in her sixties or seventies in good health. The CDR3 region has the DNA TGCAGTGCTAGAGTCTCTCTTAGGGACGTCGGTAGCACAGATACGCAGTATTTT. This gives the protein CSARVSLRDVGSTDTQYF.